Sequencing of this T cell receptor beta chain was carried out in a study of OX40 agonist ivuxolimab in advanced cancers. Study information: An agonistic anti-OX40 (CD134) antibody, ivuxolimab, was used to treat the patients. At 0.01 to 10 mg/kg, ivuxolimab was administered intravenously to patients every 2 weeks.

Study observations and caveats: CD4+ and CD8+ blood T cells expanded clonally by week 6 at 0.1 to 3.0 mg/kg.

As concerns this clone: Its antigen remains unknown.

Unmatched junction bases numbered 3, after V lost 4 bases and J lost 9 bases. Looked up from germline, CDR1 is ENHRY and CDR2 is SYGVKD. The CDR3 extends over 13 amino acids. Assay: immunoSEQ multiplex PCR; the TCRdb copy retains only in-frame clones and omits some. Here the sample spans 20,000 to 30,000 clones, 60% to 80% being singletons. The receptor's source is an adult with an advanced solid tumor such as melanoma, head and neck, liver or kidney cancer. V is TRBV10-3 and J is TRBJ2-1, with 10 positions matching TRBD2. This sample comprised CD4+ or CD8+ T cells sorted from blood, obtained in a trial of the OX40 agonist ivuxolimab. The DNA of the CDR3 is TGTGCCATCAGTGCCCTAGCGGGGGTTGAGCAGTTCTTC. Translation gives CAISALAGVEQFF.